These 19 T cell receptor beta chains came from one sample sequenced in a study of blood T cell repertoires in COVID-19. Here immunoSEQ multiplex PCR was the method, and the copy in TCRdb shows in-frame clones only, minus some. The sample contains 200,000 to 300,000 clones, more than 65% of which appear only once. The sample taken for sequencing was peripheral blood. The source of these receptors is a man aged 35-49 years who had recovered from COVID-19.

This sequence joins TRBV7-2 and TRBJ1-6; 10 nucleotides line up with TRBD1. The CDR3 is 14 residues long. CDR1 SGHTA and CDR2 FQGNSA come from the germline V gene. V trimming: 0 bases; J trimming: 10 bases; junction bases outside the gene matches: 0. CDR3 nucleotides: TGTGCCAGCAGCTTAGCGACAGGGGGCTCACCCCTCCACTTT. Translation gives CASSLATGGSPLHF.

This clone was recorded a few times. The V gene is TRBV19, the J gene TRBJ1-3; 8 bases map to TRBD1. This CDR3 comprises 17 residues. V shed 3 bases, J shed 0 bases, and the junction held 7 bases outside the gene matches. Germline V CDR1 and CDR2: LNHDA, SQIVND (reference sequence). CDR3: CASSIQNTGGSGNTIYF. DNA for the CDR3: TGTGCCAGTAGTATCCAAAATACAGGGGGCTCTGGAAACACCATATATTTT. Drawing the rest from reference TRBV19 and TRBJ1-3, the complete variable domain is DGGITQSPKYLFRKEGQNVTLSCEQNLNHDAMYWYRQDPGQGLRLIYYSQIVNDFQKGDIAEGYSVSREKKESFPLTVTSAQKNPTAFYLCASSIQNTGGSGNTIYFGEGSWLTVV.

The genes are TRBV2 and TRBJ2-2, with TRBD2 matching 9 bases. Trimming took 5 bases from V and 1 from J; bases not matched to a gene: 5. The CDR3 runs to 16 residues. Germline lookup yields CDR1 SNHLY and CDR2 FYNNEI. The CDR3 loop reads CASSPSGVKNTGELFF. The CDR3 coding sequence is TGTGCCAGCAGTCCTAGCGGGGTCAAGAACACCGGGGAGCTGTTTTTT.

The chain uses TRBV18 and TRBJ2-1; D perhaps matches TRBD2 (6 bases). This CDR3 has 18 amino acids. Per the germline V gene, CDR1 is KGHSH and CDR2 is LQKENI. Trimming removed 5 bases at V and 0 bases at J, with 20 bases between. Written as DNA, the CDR3 is TGTGCCAGCTCAGACCGCGCGGACCTAGCGACCTCCTACAATGAGCAGTTCTTC. Protein product: CASSDRADLATSYNEQFF.

This chain connects TRBV5-4 to TRBJ1-4; 9 nucleotides agree with TRBD1. The J segment lost 5 bases and the V segment lost 0 bases, leaving 5 bases of the junction unmatched. CDR1 and CDR2 from the germline V gene are SGHNT and YYREEE (reference sequence). The CDR3 is made up of 16 amino acids. In DNA, the CDR3 is TGTGCCAGCAGCTTGGGGGTCGGGACAGGGAATGAAAAACTGTTTTTT. Translation: CASSLGVGTGNEKLFF.

This clone appeared a few times. The rearrangement uses TRBV5-1 and TRBJ1-2; 9 nucleotides align to TRBD1. The CDR3 length is 14 residues. Trimming took 5 bases from V and 7 from J; bases not matched to a gene: 9. The germline V gene encodes CDR1 SGHRS and CDR2 YFSETQ. CDR3 region: CASSTSGTGSGYTF. The CDR3 nucleotides read TGCGCCAGCAGTACCTCCGGGACAGGGAGTGGCTACACCTTC.

V gene TRBV25-1 combines with J gene TRBJ2-3, with a tentative D call TRBD1 (6 bases). In germline, CDR1 is MGHDK, CDR2 SYGVNS. Trimming left V 3 bases short and J 5 bases short, with 21 bases between. The length of the CDR3 is 17 residues. CDR3 nucleotides: TGTGCCAGCAGTGATCGCCTTCGGGCAGGGGAGATAGATACGCAGTATTTT. This gives the protein CASSDRLRAGEIDTQYF.

The gene calls are TRBV2 and TRBJ2-1; a possible D gene is TRBD2 (5 bases). The V and J ends lost 7 bases and 8 bases respectively, with 12 bases between them. The CDR3 consists of 12 residues. The germline CDR1 and CDR2 sequences are SNHLY and FYNNEI. In nucleotides, the CDR3 is TGTGCCAGCAACGAGGACTTCCATGAGCAGTTCTTC. Encoded protein: CASNEDFHEQFF.

The chain is built from TRBV5-5 and TRBJ1-4; the D is unclear. CDR3 length: 14 residues. Germline V lookup: CDR1 SGHKS, CDR2 YYEKEE (reference sequence). The ends were cut back, 1 base at V and 8 bases at J, with 12 bases in the middle. CDR3 nucleotides: TGTGCCAGCAGCTTGTACCGGGGAGGGGAAAAACTGTTTTTT. Its protein is CASSLYRGGEKLFF.

This sequence joins TRBV14 and TRBJ2-1, with 7 bases fitting TRBD1. The CDR3 covers 16 residues. The germline gives CDR1 SGHDN, CDR2 FVKESK. After removal of 4 bases from V and 6 bases from J, the junction contained 12 bases not matched to a gene. CDR3 in DNA: TGTGCCAGCAGCCTCACAGGGGAAGTTAGTCTCAATGAGCAGTTCTTC. The encoded protein is CASSLTGEVSLNEQFF.

The CDR3 DNA follows: TGTGCCAGCCGTTTAGGGGACAGCACGACCATACTATTTTTGAACACTGAAGCTTTCTTT. Translating gives CASRLGDSTTILFLNTEAFF. The chain couples TRBV2 to TRBJ1-1; TRBD1 matches at 7 bases. Germline CDR1 and CDR2: SNHLY and FYNNEI. Trimming took 8 bases from V and 0 from J; bases not matched to a gene: 24. This CDR3 has 20 amino acids.

V and J are TRBV7-2 and TRBJ1-1; no firm D call. The V gene lost 1 base and the J gene lost 6 bases, with 9 bases spanning the gap. The CDR3 length is 13 residues. The germline V gene has CDR1 SGHTA and CDR2 FQGNSA. The CDR3 DNA follows: TGTGCCAGCAGCTTAGTATTCTCGGCTGAAGCTTTCTTT. As protein: CASSLVFSAEAFF.

The J gene is TRBJ1-2, the V gene TRBV5-5; possibly TRBD1 for D (6 bases). The V end was cut by 3 bases, the J end by 7 bases, with 22 bases between. CDR3 length equals 16 residues. Germline V gene data show CDR1 as SGHKS and CDR2 as YYEKEE (reference sequence). CDR3 loop: CASSSQGQDSVGGYTF. CDR3 coding DNA: TGTGCCAGCAGCTCACAGGGTCAGGATAGTGTTGGTGGCTACACCTTC.

The chain uses TRBV11-3 and TRBJ2-7, with unresolved D. Trimming removed 5 bases from V and 2 bases from J, with 10 bases in between. This CDR3 spans 13 amino acids. Germline V CDR1 and CDR2: SGHNT, YENEEA. The CDR3 region is CASSPNRAYEQYF. The DNA for the CDR3 is TGTGCCAGCAGCCCCAACCGAGCCTACGAGCAGTACTTC.

The V and J genes are TRBV2 and TRBJ1-1; D is uncertain. Germline-derived CDR1 and CDR2 are SNHLY and FYNNEI. The CDR3 sequence is 14 residues long. Trimming took off 2 bases at V and 1 base at J, with 8 bases between the two ends. The CDR3 coding sequence is TGTGCCAGCAGTGAAACACGGGAGAACACTGAAGCTTTCTTT. This gives the protein CASSETRENTEAFF. Looking up the rest from reference TRBV2 and TRBJ1-1 gives the full variable domain: EPEVTQTPSHQVTQMGQEVILRCVPISNHLYFYWYRQILGQKVEFLVSFYNNEISEKSEIFDDQFSVERPDGSNFTLKIRSTKLEDSAMYFCASSETRENTEAFFGQGTRLTVV.

V is TRBV11-3 and J is TRBJ2-7, with 7 bases lining up with TRBD1. V lost 5 bases, J lost 2 bases, and 6 bases stayed unmatched. CDR1 and CDR2 from the germline V gene are SGHNT and YENEEA. This CDR3 has 14 amino acids. As DNA, the CDR3 is TGTGCCAGCAGCCCTGGGACAGAACCCTACGAGCAGTACTTC. Translating gives CASSPGTEPYEQYF.

The chain carries TRBV7-2 and TRBJ1-2; D call uncertain. This CDR3 is 13 amino acids long. CDR1 is SGHTA and CDR2 is FQGNSA in the germline V gene. V was trimmed by 1 base and J by 8 bases, leaving 11 bases between them. The CDR3: CASSLGGRGGYTF. As DNA, the CDR3 is TGTGCCAGCAGCTTAGGAGGGCGAGGGGGCTACACCTTC.

This chain joins TRBV27 and TRBJ1-2, with 10 bases fitting TRBD1. The CDR3 has 16 residues. J lost 7 bases, V lost 5 bases, and 13 bases had no gene match. The germline V gene has CDR1 MNHEY and CDR2 SMNVEV (reference sequence). CDR3: CASSPTPGTGALGYTF. CDR3 DNA: TGTGCCAGCAGTCCCACCCCCGGGACAGGGGCTCTTGGCTACACCTTC.

The gene calls are TRBV4-1 and TRBJ2-7; D is undetermined. V shed 4 bases and J shed 5 bases, with 6 bases lying between them. From germline, CDR1 is MGHRA and CDR2 YSYEKL. The CDR3 sequence is 11 residues long. CDR3 in DNA: TGCGCCAGCAGCCCCTACGACGAGCAGTACTTC. Its protein is CASSPYDEQYF.